These T cell receptor beta chains were read from a single sample in a study of T cells after yellow fever vaccination. TCRdb independently ran MiXCR on the 5' RACE reads; one entry per CDR3 protein. In the table there are about 230,000 distinct CDR3 sequences, 6% to 8% of which are singletons. The starting material was CD4+ T cells sorted from PBMCs, obtained on the day of the yellow fever booster vaccination. The receptors were sampled from a man aged 25-45 years who received the YFV17D yellow fever vaccine. CDR3s leave out the opening cysteine and the closing phenylalanine or tryptophan.

CDR3 protein: SALPGGSVSSGANVLT; CDR3 length: 16; V gene: TRBV20-1
CDR3 protein: SAPRDIHETQY; CDR3 length: 11; V gene: TRBV20-1
CDR3 protein: ASKRGSSNTEAF; CDR3 length: 12; V gene: TRBV7-9
CDR3 protein: ASSLVYQETQY; CDR3 length: 11; V gene: TRBV7-2
CDR3 protein: ASSFPGHSPEQY; CDR3 length: 12; V gene: TRBV7-9
CDR3 protein: ASSLGGTVNEQF; CDR3 length: 12; V gene: TRBV13
CDR3 protein: ASSDSPLYEQY; CDR3 length: 11; V gene: TRBV19
CDR3 protein: ASSASWDSPLH; CDR3 length: 11; V gene: TRBV11-3
CDR3 protein: ASTGTENSPLH; CDR3 length: 11; V gene: TRBV2
CDR3 protein: ASREGVSGETQY; CDR3 length: 12; V gene: TRBV5-1
CDR3 protein: ASSDSGNGGELF; CDR3 length: 12; V gene: TRBV5-1
CDR3 protein: ASSRGIGTSGYNEQF; CDR3 length: 15; V gene: TRBV6-1
CDR3 protein: ASSRALTSGRYEQY; CDR3 length: 14; V gene: TRBV3-1
CDR3 protein: ASSPGLAGSYEQY; CDR3 length: 13; V gene: TRBV18
CDR3 protein: ASSLSLRGGSNEQF; CDR3 length: 14; V gene: TRBV7-8
CDR3 protein: ASSSRDSSSYNEQF; CDR3 length: 14; V gene: TRBV7-2
CDR3 protein: SVLETLGGWDNEQF; CDR3 length: 14; V gene: TRBV20-1
CDR3 protein: SARTGTGLYGYT; CDR3 length: 12; V gene: TRBV20-1
CDR3 protein: SATFTTDIQY; CDR3 length: 10; V gene: TRBV20-1
CDR3 protein: ASSLSHTQY; CDR3 length: 9; V gene: TRBV28
CDR3 protein: ASSMSLGASYT; CDR3 length: 11; V gene: TRBV7-2
CDR3 protein: ASSPSSGNSWDEQF; CDR3 length: 14; V gene: TRBV7-2
CDR3 protein: ASSLVDEQF; CDR3 length: 9; V gene: TRBV5-1
CDR3 protein: ASSLVASGYTDTQY; CDR3 length: 14; V gene: TRBV7-8
CDR3 protein: ASIQQGGYPPGANVLT; CDR3 length: 16; V gene: TRBV7-6
CDR3 protein: ASNIPSGANVLT; CDR3 length: 12; V gene: TRBV5-6
CDR3 protein: ASSPFPGTVNYEQY; CDR3 length: 14; V gene: TRBV7-9
CDR3 protein: SSREMNTEAF; CDR3 length: 10; V gene: TRBV20-1
CDR3 protein: ASSDRKTQETQY; CDR3 length: 12; V gene: TRBV19
CDR3 protein: ASSDIRGIQETQY; CDR3 length: 13; V gene: TRBV7-2
CDR3 protein: ASSDPGGYT; CDR3 length: 9; V gene: TRBV7-9
CDR3 protein: ASSFGQGGNEQF; CDR3 length: 12; V gene: TRBV7-9
CDR3 protein: ASSQLAGRGTQY; CDR3 length: 12; V gene: TRBV3-1
CDR3 protein: ASSFGAGETQY; CDR3 length: 11; V gene: TRBV7-2
CDR3 protein: ASRPGQNNYEQY; CDR3 length: 12; V gene: TRBV6-1
CDR3 protein: ASSYRVHEQY; CDR3 length: 10; V gene: TRBV7-9
CDR3 protein: ATGQGAAETQY; CDR3 length: 11; V gene: TRBV19
CDR3 protein: ASSRQAPGEQY; CDR3 length: 11; V gene: TRBV7-2
CDR3 protein: ASSRAQTSGSAYEQY; CDR3 length: 15; V gene: TRBV4-1
CDR3 protein: ASTQGQGYEQY; CDR3 length: 11; V gene: TRBV18
CDR3 protein: ASSLGTGGTGELF; CDR3 length: 13; V gene: TRBV5-1
CDR3 protein: ASSWTQGSEAF; CDR3 length: 11; V gene: TRBV7-2